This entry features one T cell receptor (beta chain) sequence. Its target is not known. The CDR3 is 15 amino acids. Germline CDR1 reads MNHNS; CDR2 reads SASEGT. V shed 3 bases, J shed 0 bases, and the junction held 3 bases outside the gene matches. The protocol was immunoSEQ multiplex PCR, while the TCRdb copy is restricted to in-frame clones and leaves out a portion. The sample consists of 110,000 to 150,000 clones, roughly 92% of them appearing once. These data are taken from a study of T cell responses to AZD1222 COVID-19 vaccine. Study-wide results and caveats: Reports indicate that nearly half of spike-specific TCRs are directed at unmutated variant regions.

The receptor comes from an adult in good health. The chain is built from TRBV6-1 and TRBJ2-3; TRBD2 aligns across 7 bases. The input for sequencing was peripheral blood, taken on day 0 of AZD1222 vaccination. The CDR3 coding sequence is TGTGCCAGCAGTGAGCCGGGAGGCAGCACAGATACGCAGTATTTT. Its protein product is CASSEPGGSTDTQYF.